This T cell receptor beta chain was identified during a study of long-term antiretroviral therapy in people with HIV. Overall study results and limits: Adherence to ART, viral resistance and therapy changes lacked any data.

There are a few counts of this clone. As yet, its antigen is unknown. The libraries were made with immunoSEQ v3.0 at survey level. Here immunoSEQ multiplex PCR was the method, and the copy in TCRdb shows in-frame clones only, minus some. The table records tens of thousands of clones, more than 75% of them present only once. The trim removed 9 bases at V and 5 bases at J, leaving 8 bases unmatched. The germline V gene has CDR1 ENHRY and CDR2 SYGVKD. CDR3 size: 13 residues. The input for sequencing was unsorted PBMCs, taken 0.5 years after starting antiretroviral therapy. The TCR comes from a woman aged 40-49 years with HIV. V gene TRBV10-3 combines with J gene TRBJ1-2; the match to TRBD1 covers 8 bases. CDR3 sequence (DNA): TGTGCCATTGGACAGGGCGAGGGGTATGGCTACACCTTC. This gives the protein CAIGQGEGYGYTF.